This passage covers 8 T cell receptor beta chains from one sample sequenced in a study of blood T cells in healthy people across ages (dated by TCRdb to about 2015). Libraries were constructed by 5' RACE. Sequencing was carried out with an Illumina HiSeq 2500. A second roughly 6 to 12 cycle PCR used a sample-barcoded 5' primer and a J-beta primer mix. The public reads were reanalyzed by TCRdb: fastp trimming at Q25, MiXCR alignment, in-frame beta chains only. Rows are unified per CDR3 protein, each entry keeping the most common DNA and genes. Here the sample has over 950,000 distinct CDR3 sequences; 35% to 40% occur a single time. The top ten constitute 13% of the sample. Sequencing was performed on blood. These receptor sequences come from a young man in good health.

This rearrangement joins TRBV19 to TRBJ2-3; D is unclear. This CDR3 contains 13 residues. The V gene lost 8 bases and the J gene lost 2 bases, with 11 bases spanning the gap. The germline CDR1 and CDR2 sequences are LNHDA and SQIVND (reference sequence). DNA of the CDR3: TGTGCCAGTGCCTTTCGGCTCACAGATACGCAGTATTTT. Its translation: CASAFRLTDTQYF.

This chain connects TRBV29-1 to TRBJ2-2; D is perhaps TRBD1 (6 bases). CDR3 size: 12 residues. Looked up from germline, CDR1 is SQVTM and CDR2 is ANQGSEA. Trimming shortened V by 7 bases and J by 10 bases, and 16 bases separated the two germline ends. The CDR3 reads CSAPGGDMELFF. The DNA of the CDR3 is TGCAGCGCCCCAGGTGGGGACATGGAGCTGTTTTTT.

The chain combines TRBV11-2 with TRBJ2-5; 7 nucleotides align to TRBD2. The junction had 5 bases not matched to a gene; V was cut back by 0 bases and J by 1 base. From germline, CDR1 is SGHAT and CDR2 FQNNGV. There are 16 residues in the CDR3. The CDR3, as DNA: TGTGCCAGCAGCTTAGATGCGGGGAGGGCCCAAGAGACCCAGTACTTC. It encodes CASSLDAGRAQETQYF.

The chain links TRBV6-6 to TRBJ1-1; 7 bases are shared with TRBD1. The CDR3 runs to 14 residues. V was pared by 7 bases and J by 4 bases, with 9 bases of the junction left unmatched. Germline CDR1 is MNHNY and CDR2 is SVGAGI (reference sequence). CDR3 DNA sequence: TGTGCCAGCACCCCCTCGGCAGGGGGCACTGAAGCTTTCTTT. Its protein is CASTPSAGGTEAFF.

Of note for this clonotype: At one end the junction does not follow the germline gene, possibly because of a read error. V is TRBV12-3 or TRBV12-4 and J is TRBJ2-5; D remains unclear. The CDR3 runs 11 residues. This CDR3 is CTSSLLETQYF. The CDR3 coding sequence is TGTACCAGCAGCCTACTAGAGACCCAGTACTTC.

This clonotype was seen only a few times. The chain is built from TRBV27 and TRBJ1-5; 9 bases line up with TRBD1. CDR1 is MNHEY, CDR2 SMNVEV, per germline (reference sequence). With 5 bases clipped from V and 7 bases from J, the junction kept 12 bases outside the gene matches. The CDR3 loop spans 16 amino acids. The CDR3 bases are TGTGCCAGCAGTGAAAGACAGGGGGAATTAGGACAGCCCCAGCATTTT. Amino acid sequence: CASSERQGELGQPQHF.

This clonotype was detected a few times. The CDR3 nucleotides are TGTGCCAGCAGCTTGATGGCAGGGGATTATAATTCACCCCTCCACTTT. Encoded protein: CASSLMAGDYNSPLHF. The chain couples TRBV7-2 to TRBJ1-6; D is possibly TRBD1 (6 bases). CDR1 is SGHTA and CDR2 is FQGNSA in the germline V gene. V dropped 3 bases and J dropped 4 bases, with 13 bases sitting between them. The CDR3 has 16 residues. The complete variable domain, with remaining parts taken from reference TRBV7-2 and TRBJ1-6, reads GAGVSQSPSNKVTEKGKDVELRCDPISGHTALYWYRQSLGQGLEFLIYFQGNSAPDKSGLPSDRFSAERTGGSVSTLTIQRTQQEDSAVYLCASSLMAGDYNSPLHFGNGTRLTVT.

At least ten counts were recorded for this clonotype. DNA of the CDR3: TGTGCCAGCTCACCACCGATAGGACAACAAAACATTCAGTACTTC. Residues: CASSPPIGQQNIQYF. The V and J genes are TRBV18 and TRBJ2-4; D might be TRBD1 (5 bases). V lost 0 bases to trimming and J lost 5 bases, with 11 bases between them. The CDR3 contains 15 residues. CDR1 and CDR2 from the germline V gene are KGHSH and LQKENI.